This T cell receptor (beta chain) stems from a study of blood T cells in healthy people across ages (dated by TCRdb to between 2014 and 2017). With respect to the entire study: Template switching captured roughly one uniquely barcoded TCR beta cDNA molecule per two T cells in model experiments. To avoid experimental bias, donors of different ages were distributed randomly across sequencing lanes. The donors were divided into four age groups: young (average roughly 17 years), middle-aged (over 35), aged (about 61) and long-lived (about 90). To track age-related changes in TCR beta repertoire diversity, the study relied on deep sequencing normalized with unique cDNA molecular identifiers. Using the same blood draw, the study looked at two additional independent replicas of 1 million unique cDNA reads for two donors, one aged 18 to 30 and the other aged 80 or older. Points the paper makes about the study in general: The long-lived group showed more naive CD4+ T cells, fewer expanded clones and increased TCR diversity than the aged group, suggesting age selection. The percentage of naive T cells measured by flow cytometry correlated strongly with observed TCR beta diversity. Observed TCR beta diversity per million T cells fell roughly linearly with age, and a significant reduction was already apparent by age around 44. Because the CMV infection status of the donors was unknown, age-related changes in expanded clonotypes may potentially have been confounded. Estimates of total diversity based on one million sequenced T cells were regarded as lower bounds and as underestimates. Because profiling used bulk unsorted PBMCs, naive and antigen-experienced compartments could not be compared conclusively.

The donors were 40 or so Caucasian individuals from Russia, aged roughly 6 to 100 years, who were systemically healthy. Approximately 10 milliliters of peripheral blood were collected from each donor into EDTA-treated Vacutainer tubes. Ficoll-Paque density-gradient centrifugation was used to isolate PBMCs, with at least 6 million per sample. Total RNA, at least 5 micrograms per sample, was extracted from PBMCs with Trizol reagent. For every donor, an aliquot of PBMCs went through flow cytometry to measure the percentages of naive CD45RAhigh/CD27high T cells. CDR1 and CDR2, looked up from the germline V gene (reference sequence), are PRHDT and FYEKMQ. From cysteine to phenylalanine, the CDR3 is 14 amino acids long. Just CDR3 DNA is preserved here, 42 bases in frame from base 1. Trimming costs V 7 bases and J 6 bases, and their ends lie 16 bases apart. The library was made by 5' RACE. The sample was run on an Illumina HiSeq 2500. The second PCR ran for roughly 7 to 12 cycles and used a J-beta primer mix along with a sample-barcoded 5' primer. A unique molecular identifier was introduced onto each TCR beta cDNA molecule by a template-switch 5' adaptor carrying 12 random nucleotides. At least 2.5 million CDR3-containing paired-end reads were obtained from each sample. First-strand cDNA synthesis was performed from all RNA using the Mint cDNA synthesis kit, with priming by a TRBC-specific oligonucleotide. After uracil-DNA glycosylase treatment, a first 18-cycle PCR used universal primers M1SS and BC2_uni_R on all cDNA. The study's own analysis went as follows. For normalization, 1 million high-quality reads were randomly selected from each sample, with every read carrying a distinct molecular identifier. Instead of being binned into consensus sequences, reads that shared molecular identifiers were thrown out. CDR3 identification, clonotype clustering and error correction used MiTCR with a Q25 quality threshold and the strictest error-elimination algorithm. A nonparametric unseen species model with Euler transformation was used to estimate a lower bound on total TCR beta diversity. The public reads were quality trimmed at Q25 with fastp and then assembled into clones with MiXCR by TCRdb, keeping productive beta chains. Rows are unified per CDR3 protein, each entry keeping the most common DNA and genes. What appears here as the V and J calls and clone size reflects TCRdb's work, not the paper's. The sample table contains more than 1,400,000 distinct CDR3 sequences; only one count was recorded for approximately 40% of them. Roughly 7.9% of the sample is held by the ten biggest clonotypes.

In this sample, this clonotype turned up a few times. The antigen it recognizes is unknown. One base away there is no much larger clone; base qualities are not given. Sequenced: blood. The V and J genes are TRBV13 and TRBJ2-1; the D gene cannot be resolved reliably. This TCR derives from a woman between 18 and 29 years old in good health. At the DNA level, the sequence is TGTGCCAGCACTCCAGGACGGACGGGCAATGAGCAGTTCTTC. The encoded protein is CASTPGRTGNEQFF.